Shown below are 30 T cell receptor beta chains from a single sample sequenced in a study of response to subunit inactivated influenza vaccine. Each CDR3 protein gets one entry after TCRdb re-called the RT-PCR reads with MiXCR. This sample yields hundreds of thousands of distinct CDR3 sequences, of which roughly 13% are seen a single time; 6% to 8% belongs to the top ten. Sequenced material: PBMCs from blood, taken 14 to 15 days before vaccination. The source is a middle-aged man who received an inactivated influenza vaccine.

This clonotype was seen a few times. V usage is TRBV5-5 and J usage is TRBJ2-7; TRBD1 is a possible D gene (6 bases). V was shortened by 6 bases and J by 0 bases, with 13 bases between the two germline ends. The CDR3 is 14 amino acids. Germline CDR1 SGHKS, CDR2 YYEKEE (reference sequence). The CDR3 DNA reads TGTGCCAGCACCAAGACAGGAACCTCCTACGAGCAGTACTTC. Translation: CASTKTGTSYEQYF.

This clonotype was seen more than once but under ten times. The chain links TRBV10-3 to TRBJ2-4, with D unresolved. V lost 3 bases and J lost 0, with 12 bases in between. The germline gives CDR1 ENHRY, CDR2 SYGVKD. The CDR3 is 16 residues long. The CDR3 DNA is TGTGCCATCAGTGAAGGCAGCCAACTAGCCAAAAACATTCAGTACTTC. Translation: CAISEGSQLAKNIQYF.

There are a few counts of this clonotype. The rearrangement joins TRBV12-3 or TRBV12-4 to TRBJ1-4, with 7 bases aligning to TRBD1. The CDR3 is made up of 17 amino acids. Germline trimming cut 1 base from V and 4 bases from J; bases unmatched to any gene: 9. This chain's CDR3 is CASSLGRGAGGNEKLFF. In DNA form, the CDR3 reads TGTGCCAGCAGTTTAGGCAGGGGGGCAGGAGGTAATGAAAAACTGTTTTTT.

This clonotype was counted once. The chain combines TRBV4-1 with TRBJ2-3, with no clear D. Germline assignment: CDR1 MGHRA and CDR2 YSYEKL. CDR3 length equals 15 residues. Trimming removed 4 bases from V and 3 bases from J, with 14 bases in between. Written as DNA, the CDR3 is TGCGCCAGCAGCCCCGTAGGAGAAGGAACAGATACGCAGTATTTT. This gives the protein CASSPVGEGTDTQYF.

This clonotype has just a few counts. The rearrangement links TRBV6-5 to TRBJ2-7, with 8 bases aligning to TRBD1. CDR3 length equals 15 residues. The germline V gene encodes CDR1 MNHEY and CDR2 SVGAGI. The ends lost 2 bases at V and 6 bases at J; junction bases unmatched: 9. Here the CDR3 DNA reads TGTGCCAGCAGTTACCGGCGCAGGGGGCTAAGCGAGCAGTACTTC. It yields the protein CASSYRRRGLSEQYF.

This clonotype has only a few counts. The chain combines TRBV7-6 with TRBJ2-7, with 14 bases aligning to TRBD2. After removal of 5 bases from V and 0 bases from J, the junction contained 9 bases not matched to a gene. The CDR3 is 18 amino acids. Germline-derived CDR1 and CDR2 are SGHVS and FNYEAQ. The CDR3 bases are TGTGCCAGCAGCCCTCCGGGACTAGCGGGGGCTCTCTCCTACGAGCAGTACTTC. It codes for CASSPPGLAGALSYEQYF.

The V gene is TRBV5-1, the J gene TRBJ2-3, with 9 bases identical to TRBD2. Germline V lookup: CDR1 SGHRS, CDR2 YFSETQ. V shed 0 bases and J 0 bases; nucleotides not matched to a gene: 5. CDR3 length equals 17 residues. Here the CDR3 DNA reads TGCGCCAGCAGCTTGGGGTCTAGCGGGGCTAGCACAGATACGCAGTATTTT. Its translation: CASSLGSSGASTDTQYF.

The chain carries TRBV1 and TRBJ2-3. TRBV1 is a known pseudogene. This CDR3 is built from 14 residues. The CDR3 region is CTSIYLNNSDTQYF. The CDR3 DNA reads TGCACCAGCATCTACTTGAATAATTCAGATACGCAGTATTTT.

The chain is built from TRBV18 and TRBJ1-5; 7 bases agree with TRBD1. Unmatched junction bases numbered 6, after V lost 3 bases and J lost 7 bases. CDR3 size: 14 residues. Per the germline V gene, CDR1 is KGHSH and CDR2 is LQKENI. CDR3 sequence: CASSPQGVGQPQHF. The CDR3 DNA sequence: TGTGCCAGCTCACCCCAGGGGGTCGGGCAGCCCCAGCATTTT.

The V gene is TRBV4-1, the J gene TRBJ1-3; D might be TRBD1 (5 bases). This CDR3 contains 16 residues. Per germline, CDR1 MGHRA and CDR2 YSYEKL. V shed 0 bases and J shed 0 bases, with 9 bases lying between them. CDR3 DNA sequence: TGCGCCAGCAGCCAAGAACAGGCCTTCTCTGGAAACACCATATATTTT. This sequence encodes CASSQEQAFSGNTIYF.

The J gene is TRBJ2-7, the V gene TRBV5-5; no clear D gene. Deletions cut 0 bases from V and 2 bases from J, with 9 bases between. Germline values: CDR1 SGHKS, CDR2 YYEKEE (reference sequence). The CDR3 contains 14 residues. This CDR3 is CASSLGAETYEQYF. DNA of the CDR3: TGTGCCAGCAGCTTGGGGGCGGAAACCTACGAGCAGTACTTC.

V gene TRBV4-2 combines with J gene TRBJ2-5, with 12 bases matching TRBD1. Germline CDR1 and CDR2: LGHNA and YNFKEQ. Germline trimming cut 1 base from V and 5 bases from J; bases unmatched to any gene: 5. This CDR3 spans 16 amino acids. The DNA for the CDR3 is TGTGCCAGCAGCCAAGGCGGGACAGGGGGCAGGGAGACCCAGTACTTC. It codes for CASSQGGTGGRETQYF.

The V call is TRBV11-2, the J call TRBJ1-2; D is unresolved. In germline, CDR1 is SGHAT, CDR2 FQNNGV. Trimming cost V 1 base and J 3 bases, with 12 bases left between them. CDR3 length: 15 residues. The CDR3 spells CASSLVNGGYYGYTF. The CDR3 DNA is TGTGCCAGCAGCTTAGTGAACGGCGGATACTATGGCTACACCTTC.

The chain has TRBV30 and TRBJ1-3, with TRBD1 as a possible D gene (6 bases). This CDR3 comprises 14 residues. V dropped 3 bases and J dropped 2 bases, with 11 bases sitting between them. Germline lookup yields CDR1 GTSNPN and CDR2 SVGIG (reference sequence). The CDR3 spells CAWRQGATGNTIYF. Here the CDR3 DNA reads TGTGCCTGGAGACAGGGAGCCACTGGAAACACCATATATTTT.

The chain employs TRBV11-2 and TRBJ2-7; weak D call: TRBD1 (5 bases). Germline values: CDR1 SGHAT, CDR2 FQNNGV. V was pared by 5 bases and J by 0 bases, with 14 bases between. CDR3 size: 15 residues. The CDR3 DNA reads as TGTGCCAGCAGCCCGACAGACCAGAGCTCCTACGAGCAGTACTTC. Residues: CASSPTDQSSYEQYF. The full variable domain, completed using reference TRBV11-2 and TRBJ2-7, is EAGVAQSPRYKIIEKRQSVAFWCNPISGHATLYWYQQILGQGPKLLIQFQNNGVVDDSQLPKDRFSAERLKGVDSTLKIQPAKLEDSAVYLCASSPTDQSSYEQYFGPGTRLTVT.

This clonotype came up once. This chain joins TRBV11-2 and TRBJ2-1, with D uncertain. The CDR3 runs to 13 residues. The V gene lost 0 bases and the J gene lost 16 bases, with 16 bases spanning the gap. Germline values: CDR1 SGHAT, CDR2 FQNNGV. Written as DNA, the CDR3 is TGTGCCAGCAGCTTAGACCGGCAAGTAGGTGGATTCTTC. Its translation: CASSLDRQVGGFF.

This clonotype has a handful of counts. The CDR3 loop reads CASSQDDGITNEKLFF. In nucleotides, the CDR3 is TGCGCCAGCAGCCAAGATGACGGAATAACTAATGAAAAACTGTTTTTT. This chain links TRBV4-3 with TRBJ1-4; D is unclear. CDR3 size: 16 residues. V was cut by 0 bases and J by 1 base, with 9 bases left in between. Looked up from germline, CDR1 is LGHNA and CDR2 is YSLEER.

The chain has TRBV7-9 and TRBJ2-1; maybe TRBD2 (6 bases). Germline-derived CDR1 and CDR2 are SEHNR and FQNEAQ (reference sequence). Trimming took off 10 bases at V and 8 bases at J, with 24 bases between the two ends. The CDR3 is made up of 15 amino acids. The CDR3 spells CATRVGAGPWDEQFF. The CDR3 bases are TGTGCCACCCGCGTCGGAGCGGGTCCTTGGGATGAGCAGTTCTTC.

Ten or more counts support this clonotype. The chain has TRBV10-3 and TRBJ2-2, with no clear D. This CDR3 comprises 12 residues. CDR1 and CDR2 from the germline V gene are ENHRY and SYGVKD. Trimming shortened V by 7 bases and J by 4 bases, and 7 bases separated the two germline ends. This CDR3 is CAINKGTGELFF. CDR3 nucleotide sequence: TGTGCCATCAATAAGGGCACCGGGGAGCTGTTTTTT.

A few counts support this clonotype. The genes are TRBV20-1 and TRBJ2-5; 14 bases agree with TRBD2. J lost 4 bases, V lost 1 base, and 8 bases had no gene match. The CDR3 extends over 17 amino acids. The germline V gene has CDR1 DFQATT and CDR2 SNEGSKA (reference sequence). The CDR3 loop reads CSARGLAGGPGAETQYF. For the CDR3, the DNA is TGCAGTGCTAGAGGACTAGCGGGGGGGCCCGGGGCAGAGACCCAGTACTTC.

At least ten counts were recorded for this clonotype. The V call is TRBV20-1, the J call TRBJ2-5, with 8 bases lining up with TRBD2. V was clipped by 6 bases and J by 7 bases; unmatched bases: 10. In germline, CDR1 is DFQATT, CDR2 SNEGSKA (reference sequence). CDR3 size: 13 residues. The DNA of the CDR3 is TGCAGTGCACCCCGGGGGGGCCGATGGACCCAGTACTTC. Translated, it gives CSAPRGGRWTQYF.

This sequence joins TRBV15 and TRBJ2-5; D may be TRBD1 or TRBD2 (6 bases each). Germline CDR1 and CDR2: LNHNV and YYDKDF (reference sequence). CDR3 length: 15 residues. The V end lost 8 bases, the J end lost 1 base, and 17 bases lay between the germline ends. CDR3 sequence reads: CATGGRLSPQETQYF. As DNA, the CDR3 is TGTGCCACCGGGGGGCGGTTATCCCCCCAAGAGACCCAGTACTTC.

The chain carries TRBV4-2 and TRBJ2-7; D may be TRBD1 or TRBD2 (5 bases each). The CDR3 has 17 amino acids. Germline CDR1 reads LGHNA; CDR2 reads YNFKEQ. V was pared by 0 bases and J by 1 base, with 16 bases between. The CDR3 DNA reads TGTGCCAGCAGCCAAGATGGGGGAGCGGACCGGTCCTACGAGCAGTACTTC. It specifies CASSQDGGADRSYEQYF.

The V call is TRBV5-1, the J call TRBJ2-7, with D possibly matching TRBD2 (6 bases). Germline V lookup: CDR1 SGHRS, CDR2 YFSETQ. The CDR3 length is 16 residues. V shed 2 bases and J shed 5 bases, with 20 bases lying between them. CDR3 region: CASSFFAEGSGHEQYF. In DNA, the CDR3 is TGCGCCAGCAGCTTTTTCGCGGAGGGATCCGGGCACGAGCAGTACTTC.

This clonotype was detected ten times or more. This chain joins TRBV20-1 and TRBJ1-1; 7 positions match TRBD1. Looked up from germline, CDR1 is DFQATT and CDR2 is SNEGSKA (reference sequence). The CDR3 contains 12 residues. V lost 6 bases to trimming and J lost 2 bases; unmatched junction nucleotides: 3. CDR3 sequence (DNA): TGCAGTGCGGGACAGCCAAACACTGAAGCTTTCTTT. As protein: CSAGQPNTEAFF.

In this sample, this clonotype turned up a few times. The chain recombines TRBV6-2 or TRBV6-3 with TRBJ1-2; maybe TRBD1 (6 bases). Germline CDR1 MNHEY, CDR2 SVGEGT. The V end lost 6 bases, the J end lost 3 bases, and 26 bases lay between the germline ends. The CDR3 sequence is 18 residues long. The CDR3 reads CASSHNPWTDPYDYGYTF. The CDR3 nucleotides are TGTGCCAGCAGCCATAACCCGTGGACAGATCCCTATGACTATGGCTACACCTTC.

V is TRBV28 and J is TRBJ2-1, with D maybe TRBD1 (6 bases). The CDR3 totals 13 residues. V was shortened by 7 bases and J by 2 bases, with 9 bases between the two germline ends. CDR1 is MDHEN, CDR2 SYDVKM, per germline. As DNA, the CDR3 is TGTGCCAGCAATTGGGGGCCCTACAATGAGCAGTTCTTC. As protein: CASNWGPYNEQFF.

The V and J genes are TRBV20-1 and TRBJ2-7; unclear D gene. CDR3 length: 11 residues. V was clipped by 4 bases and J by 3 bases, with 7 bases between them. Germline V gene lookup returns CDR1 DFQATT and CDR2 SNEGSKA (reference sequence). The CDR3 is CSATEYYEQYF. The CDR3 DNA sequence: TGCAGTGCTACAGAGTACTACGAGCAGTACTTC.

This clonotype occurred a few times. The chain combines TRBV28 with TRBJ2-2, with 8 nucleotides matching TRBD2. Unmatched junction bases numbered 11, after V lost 6 bases and J lost 8 bases. In germline, CDR1 is MDHEN, CDR2 SYDVKM. The CDR3 is 15 residues long. The CDR3 spells CASSSRGGKRGELFF. The CDR3, as DNA: TGTGCCAGCAGCTCTCGGGGGGGCAAAAGAGGGGAGCTGTTTTTT. Full variable domain (outside the CDR3, taken from reference TRBV28 and TRBJ2-2): DVKVTQSSRYLVKRTGEKVFLECVQDMDHENMFWYRQDPGLGLRLIYFSYDVKMKEKGDIPEGYSVSREKKERFSLILESASTNQTSMYLCASSSRGGKRGELFFGEGSRLTVL.

This clonotype was picked up a small number of times. The chain couples TRBV12-3 or TRBV12-4 to TRBJ2-4; 7 positions match TRBD1. The CDR3 contains 16 residues. V lost 3 bases, J lost 5 bases, and 10 bases stayed unmatched. In DNA, the CDR3 is TGTGCCAGCAGTTTGGTTAGGGGGCTATGGGAAAACATTCAGTACTTC. Translated, it gives CASSLVRGLWENIQYF.